A selection of T cell receptor beta chains follows, all from one sample in a study of T cells expressing NK-cell markers. TCRdb reprocessed the 5' RACE reads and reports one entry per CDR3 protein, with no DNA. In all, the sample yields 350,000 to 450,000 distinct CDR3 sequences. Sequencing used blood T cells: a sorted CD56 or NKG2C T cell subset, CD4+ or CD8+ T cells, or bulk PBMC T cells (not recorded which). These receptors originate from a man aged 18-70 years in good health. The CDR3 runs from the conserved cysteine through the conserved F or W.

cdr3_aa,j_call,cdr3_length,v_call
CSAQRERVYNSPLHF,TRBJ1-6,15,TRBV20-1
CASSLFGTFERKGTQYF,TRBJ2-3,17,TRBV5-1
CASSGRGKTYEQYF,TRBJ2-7,14,TRBV6-1
CASTEGRINYGYTF,TRBJ1-2,14,TRBV2
CASSLGSAQHF,TRBJ1-5,11,TRBV12-3/TRBV12-4
CASSFTAGGISDTQYF,TRBJ2-3,16,TRBV5-1
CASSQYRGGISNTGELFF,TRBJ2-2,18,TRBV3-1
CASSPGTSGVNTDTQYF,TRBJ2-3,17,TRBV9
CASSKVGVYEQYF,TRBJ2-7,13,TRBV19
CASSLAGGQTEAFF,TRBJ1-1,14,TRBV7-9
CASSPDISITDTQYF,TRBJ2-3,15,TRBV9
CASSAGGRTEQFF,TRBJ2-1,13,TRBV11-3
CASSPPGTGEKLFF,TRBJ1-4,14,TRBV18
CASSQEVRERKTGELFF,TRBJ2-2,17,TRBV4-1
CASSLPGGTPHEQYF,TRBJ2-7,15,TRBV5-1
CASSRGLIDSPLHF,TRBJ1-6,14,TRBV5-1
CASSAWGQGPYGYTF,TRBJ1-2,15,TRBV9
CASSLAGTASNQPQHF,TRBJ1-5,16,TRBV7-9
CASSEATRTGGEQFF,TRBJ2-1,15,TRBV6-1
CSARVPGVRDTQYF,TRBJ2-3,14,TRBV20-1
CASGWTGEDGELFF,TRBJ2-2,14,TRBV2
CASSPLARAGEKLFF,TRBJ1-4,15,TRBV28
CASSGGTGARETQYF,TRBJ2-5,15,TRBV4-1
CASSFLGDTQYF,TRBJ2-3,12,TRBV7-3
CASSHGAVYTQYF,TRBJ2-3,13,TRBV3-1